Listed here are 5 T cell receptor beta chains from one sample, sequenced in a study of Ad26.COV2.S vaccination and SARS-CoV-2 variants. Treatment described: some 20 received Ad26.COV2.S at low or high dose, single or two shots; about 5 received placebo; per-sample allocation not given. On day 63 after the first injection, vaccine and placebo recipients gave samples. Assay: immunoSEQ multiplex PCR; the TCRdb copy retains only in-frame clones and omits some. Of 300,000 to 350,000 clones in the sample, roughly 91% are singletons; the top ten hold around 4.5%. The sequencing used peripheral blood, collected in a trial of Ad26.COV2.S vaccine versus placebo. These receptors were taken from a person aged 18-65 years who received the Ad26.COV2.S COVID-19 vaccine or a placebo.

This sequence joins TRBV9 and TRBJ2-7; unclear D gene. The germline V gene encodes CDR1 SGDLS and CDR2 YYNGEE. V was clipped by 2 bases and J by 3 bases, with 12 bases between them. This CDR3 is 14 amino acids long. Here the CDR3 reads CASSVGFWGYEQYF. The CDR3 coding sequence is TGTGCCAGCAGCGTGGGCTTCTGGGGCTACGAGCAGTACTTC.

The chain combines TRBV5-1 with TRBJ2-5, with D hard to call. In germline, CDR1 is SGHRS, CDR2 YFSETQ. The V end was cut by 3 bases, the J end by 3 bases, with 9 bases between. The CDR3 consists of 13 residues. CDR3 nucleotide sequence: TGCGCCAGCAGCTCCCCCGCAAAAGAGACCCAGTACTTC. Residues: CASSSPAKETQYF.

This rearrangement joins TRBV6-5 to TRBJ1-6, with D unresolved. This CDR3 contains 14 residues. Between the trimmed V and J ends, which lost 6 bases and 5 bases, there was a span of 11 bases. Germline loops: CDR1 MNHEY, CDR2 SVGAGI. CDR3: CASRPPGDNSPLHF. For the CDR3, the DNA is TGTGCCAGCAGACCTCCGGGTGATAATTCACCCCTCCACTTT.

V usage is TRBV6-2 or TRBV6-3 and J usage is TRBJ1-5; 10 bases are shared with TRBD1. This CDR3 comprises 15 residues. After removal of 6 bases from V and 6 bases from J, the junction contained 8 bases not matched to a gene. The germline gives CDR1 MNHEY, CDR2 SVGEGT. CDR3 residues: CASSPGTGDSQPQHF. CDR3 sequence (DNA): TGTGCCAGCAGCCCCGGGACAGGGGACAGTCAGCCCCAGCATTTT.

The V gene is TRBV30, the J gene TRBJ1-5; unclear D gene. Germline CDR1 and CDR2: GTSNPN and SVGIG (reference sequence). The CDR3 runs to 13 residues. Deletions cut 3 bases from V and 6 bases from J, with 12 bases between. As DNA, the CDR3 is TGTGCCTGGAGCACCGGCGCGGTTCAGCCCCAGCATTTT. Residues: CAWSTGAVQPQHF.